The present TCR beta chain was sequenced within a study of identical twins (dated by TCRdb to 2016 to 2017). Broadly, across the study: The study deep-sequenced TCR alpha and beta repertoires from monozygotic twins, unrelated adults of various ages and cord blood to test whether fetal clonotypes persist. To rule out contamination, replicate twin experiments were performed at different times with different library preparation protocols. Study-wide findings and limitations: Zero-insertion analyses could be partly confounded by invariant T cells such as MAIT and iNKT, though diverse VJ usage argued against such confounding for most clonotypes. Out-of-frame TCR alpha sequences shared between twins showed an excess of low generation-probability sequences compared with coincidental sharing between unrelated individuals. In monozygotic twins, out-of-frame TCR alpha sharing was systematically underestimated by recombination models, although the models agreed with sharing between unrelated individuals. Fewer insertions were carried by abundant cord blood beta clonotypes, a similar but weaker trend appeared in young adult naive repertoires, and no such trend appeared in memory repertoires. Conclusions relied on cross-sectional statistical analysis, since the same donors could not be followed over many years. A weaker excess of twin sharing was found in beta out-of-frame sequences because the signal-to-noise ratio was lowered by fewer shared sequences.

Only healthy Caucasian donors were included. The twin cohort comprised three pairs of female monozygotic twins, all aged about 18 to 30 years. CD4+ and CD8+ T cell populations were isolated with positive isolation kits from Invitrogen. A few counts support this clonotype. Its antigen is unknown. Base quality data are lacking; no much larger clone is found one base away. The library was generated by 5' RACE. Sequencing was performed on an Illumina HiSeq 2000. Template switching introduced a universal primer binding site; the final cDNA contained a unique molecular identifier, enabling accurate counting of TCR cDNA molecules. Specific primers in the conserved constant-segment region were used to synthesize first-strand cDNA for the TCR alpha and beta chains. To control for contamination, every cDNA library carried two barcodes: a SMART-Mk sample barcode plus Illumina barcodes. TruSeq adapter sequences and Illumina sample barcodes were added in two successive PCR steps. Sequencing of the TCR alpha and beta cDNA libraries was done on the Illumina HiSeq platform using custom primers. For the original study's pipeline: Raw reads were processed with MiGEC to extract unique molecular identifiers, and MiXCR was used to determine CDR3 positions. For each individual, recombination models were inferred using an EM algorithm with the repgenHMM and IGoR tools. Shared clonotype analysis was performed with the tcR package in R, normalizing sharing by the product of cloneset sizes. To study raw recombination free of thymic and clonal selection effects, out-of-frame nonproductive sequences were analyzed. TCRdb took the public reads, trimmed them with fastp at Q25, ran MiXCR for clone calling and kept in-frame beta chains. Rows with a matching CDR3 protein are joined into one entry that keeps the most common DNA and genes. These V and J calls rely on TCRdb rather than the paper's analysis. A total of a few hundred thousand distinct CDR3 sequences appear in this sample, approximately 13% of them only once. The top ten clones comprise approximately 7.5% of the sample.

The CDR3 goes from the cysteine to the phenylalanine over 16 residues. Left in the record is the CDR3 DNA by itself, 48 bases read in frame from the first base. From a lookup of the germline V gene (reference sequence), CDR1 and CDR2 are MNHEY and SMNVEV. V gives up 5 bases and J gives up 0 bases, and the segment between their germline ends measures 14 bases. The same sample was also studied in work on yellow fever vaccine responses in identical twins. The second study reports: According to the authors, in identical twins the way T cells responded to vaccination appeared partly convergent and partly personalized. In identical twins, the study followed T cell clones that responded to the vaccine with precision.

Sequencing input: CD8+ T cells sorted from blood. This receptor was identified in a young woman in good health. Recombination linked TRBV27 to TRBJ2-1; TRBD1 is a weak D gene call, 6 bases matching. Here is the DNA: TGTGCCAGCAGTCGCTCCGGGACAAACTCCTACAATGAGCAGTTCTTC. It translates as CASSRSGTNSYNEQFF.